This TCR beta chain was identified during a study of T cell repertoires in cytomegalovirus infection. Study at large: Recently described HLA-C-restricted plus well-studied HLA-B-restricted CMV epitopes were used. Signatures in public TCR beta sequences pointed to both CMV infection and matching HLA type.

This CDR3 has 16 amino acids. The V gene lost 7 bases and the J gene lost 0 bases, with 19 bases spanning the gap. The germline V gene has CDR1 SQVTM and CDR2 ANQGSEA. Findings and limits, study-wide: Dominant in the ex vivo response were TCR beta clonotypes restricted by HLA-C and specific for CMV. Cumulative frequency (of public TCR beta family members) identified carriers of CMV plus the relevant HLA.

TCRdb called the reads again in MiXCR, with one record for every CDR3 protein. The repertoire holds some 310,000 distinct CDR3 sequences, with approximately 25% as singletons. With respect to this clonotype: Its specificity is not known.

The receptor was isolated from a human donor in good health (CMV status not recorded). Some clones in this sample may be carry-over from other donors' samples. Sample: cultured PBMCs, taken from culture after CMV antigen stimulation. The chain recombines TRBV29-1 with TRBJ2-1; tentative D call: TRBD1 (5 bases). This chain's CDR3 is CSASGAVSGSYNEQFF. The CDR3 DNA is TGCAGCGCCAGTGGGGCAGTGTCGGGCTCCTACAATGAGCAGTTCTTC.